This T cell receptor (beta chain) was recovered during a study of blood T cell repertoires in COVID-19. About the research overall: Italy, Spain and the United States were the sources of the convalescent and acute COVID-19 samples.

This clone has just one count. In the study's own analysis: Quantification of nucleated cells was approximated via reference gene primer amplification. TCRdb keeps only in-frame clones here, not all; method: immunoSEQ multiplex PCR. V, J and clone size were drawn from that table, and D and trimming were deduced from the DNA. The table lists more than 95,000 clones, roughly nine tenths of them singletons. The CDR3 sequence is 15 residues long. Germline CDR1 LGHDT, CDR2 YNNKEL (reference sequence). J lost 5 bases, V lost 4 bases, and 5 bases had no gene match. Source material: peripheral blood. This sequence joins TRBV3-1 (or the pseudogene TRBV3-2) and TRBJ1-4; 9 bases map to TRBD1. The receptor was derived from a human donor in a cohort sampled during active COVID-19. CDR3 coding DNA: TGTGCCAGCAGCCCTACCGGGACAGGGAATGAAAAACTGTTTTTT. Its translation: CASSPTGTGNEKLFF.